Following are 10 T cell receptor beta chains from one sample sequenced in a study of control samples from healthy donors and cancer patients. Repertoires were generated with immunoSEQ multiplex PCR, while TCRdb's copy carries only in-frame clones and drops some. The repertoire holds 150,000 to 200,000 clones, with approximately 94% as singletons. Sequencing was done on a sample of blood. These receptors all come from a woman in her thirties or forties in good health.

V and J are TRBV7-9 and TRBJ1-1; 7 bases match TRBD1. Germline lookup yields CDR1 SEHNR and CDR2 FQNEAQ (reference sequence). V shed 3 bases and J 3 bases; nucleotides not matched to a gene: 4. The CDR3 extends over 14 amino acids. The CDR3 DNA reads TGTGCCAGCAGCTTTGGCCAGGGGGACACTGAAGCTTTCTTT. Translation gives CASSFGQGDTEAFF.

The chain uses TRBV9 and TRBJ1-3, with 9 bases lining up with TRBD1. V gave up 3 bases and J gave up 4 bases; unmatched junction bases: 5. Germline V gene lookup returns CDR1 SGDLS and CDR2 YYNGEE. The CDR3 runs 15 residues. For the CDR3, the DNA is TGTGCCAGCAGCGCGGGACAGGGACCCGGAAACACCATATATTTT. It encodes CASSAGQGPGNTIYF.

The chain uses TRBV9 and TRBJ1-2; the D is unclear. Germline V gene data show CDR1 as SGDLS and CDR2 as YYNGEE. Trimming left V 3 bases short and J 0 bases short, with 15 bases between. CDR3 length: 16 residues. The CDR3, as DNA: TGTGCCAGCAGCGGGGAAAACGGTGGAGCTAACTATGGCTACACCTTC. This sequence encodes CASSGENGGANYGYTF.

For this clone: This CDR3 is also generated by other DNA sequences in the sample. The chain combines TRBV18 with TRBJ2-7; D is undetermined. This CDR3 region has 12 residues. Germline CDR1 KGHSH, CDR2 LQKENI. The V end lost 3 bases, the J end lost 4 bases, and 7 bases lay between the germline ends. DNA for the CDR3: TGTGCCAGCTCACCGGGCGGATACGAGCAGTACTTC. Translation: CASSPGGYEQYF.

The V and J genes are TRBV5-8 and TRBJ2-3; D possibly corresponds to TRBD1 (6 bases). Germline V gives CDR1 SGHTS, CDR2 YDEGEE. The V and J ends lost 4 bases and 1 base respectively, with 16 bases between them. This CDR3 has 16 residues. CDR3 residues: CASSLGRQARTDTQYF. The DNA for the CDR3 is TGTGCCAGCAGCCTGGGTCGACAGGCACGCACAGATACGCAGTATTTT.

J is TRBJ1-5 and V is TRBV7-9; no clear D. This CDR3 is built from 16 residues. Germline V gene lookup returns CDR1 SEHNR and CDR2 FQNEAQ (reference sequence). The V end was cut by 1 base, the J end by 0 bases, with 10 bases between. CDR3 sequence (DNA): TGTGCCAGCAGCTTAGGGTGGGCGCATAGCAATCAGCCCCAGCATTTT. This translates into CASSLGWAHSNQPQHF.

V and J are TRBV4-2 and TRBJ2-4, with TRBD1 matching 8 bases. This CDR3 comprises 13 residues. Trimming removed 3 bases from V and 8 bases from J; junction bases left unmatched: 3. The germline V gene encodes CDR1 LGHNA and CDR2 YNFKEQ. The CDR3 coding sequence is TGTGCCAGCAGCCATCCGACAGGGGACATTCAGTACTTC. Encoded protein: CASSHPTGDIQYF.

The rearrangement joins TRBV10-2 to TRBJ2-1, with D uncertain. CDR3 length: 13 amino acids. Germline assignment: CDR1 WSHSY and CDR2 SAAADI. Trimming pared 2 bases from V and 4 bases from J, leaving 6 bases between. The CDR3: CASSETTYNEQFF. In nucleotides, the CDR3 is TGCGCCAGCAGTGAGACAACTTACAATGAGCAGTTCTTC.

The CDR3 protein is CASSPLGQLRGYTF. In DNA, the CDR3 is TGCGCCAGCAGCCCGCTCGGACAGCTTAGAGGCTACACCTTC. V and J are TRBV5-1 and TRBJ1-2, with D perhaps matching TRBD1 (6 bases). The CDR3 extends over 14 amino acids. V dropped 4 bases and J dropped 8 bases, with 18 bases sitting between them. Germline CDR1 SGHRS, CDR2 YFSETQ.

J is TRBJ1-1 and V is TRBV11-2; D remains unclear. The germline V gene encodes CDR1 SGHAT and CDR2 FQNNGV. Trimming cost V 2 bases and J 1 base, with 14 bases left between them. The CDR3 consists of 16 residues. As DNA, the CDR3 is TGTGCCAGCAGCTTAAACGCGGGTCGGAAGAACACTGAAGCTTTCTTT. It specifies CASSLNAGRKNTEAFF.